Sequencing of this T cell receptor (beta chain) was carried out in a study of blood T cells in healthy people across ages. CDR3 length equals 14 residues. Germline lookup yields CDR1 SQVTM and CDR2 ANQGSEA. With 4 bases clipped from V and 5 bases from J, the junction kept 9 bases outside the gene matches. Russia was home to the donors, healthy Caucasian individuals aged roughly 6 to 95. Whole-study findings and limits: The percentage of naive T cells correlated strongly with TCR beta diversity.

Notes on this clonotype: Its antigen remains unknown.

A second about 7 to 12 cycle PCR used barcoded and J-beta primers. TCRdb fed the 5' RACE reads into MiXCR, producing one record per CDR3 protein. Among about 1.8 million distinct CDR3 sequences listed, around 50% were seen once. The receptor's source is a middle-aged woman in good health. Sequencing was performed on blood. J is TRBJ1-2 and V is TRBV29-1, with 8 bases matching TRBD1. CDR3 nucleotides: TGCAGCGTTGTTCGGCAGGGGGCTCGATATGGCTACACCTTC. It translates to CSVVRQGARYGYTF. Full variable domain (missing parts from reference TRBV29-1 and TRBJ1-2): SAVISQKPSRDICQRGTSLTIQCQVDSQVTMMFWYRQQPGQSLTLIATANQGSEATYESGFVIDKFPISRPNLTFSTLTVSNMSPEDSSIYLCSVVRQGARYGYTFGSGTRLTVV.